These T cell receptor beta chains were read from a single sample in a study of T-cell reconstitution after alpha-beta-depleted transplantation in children. TCRdb reprocessed the PCR reads with MiXCR, giving one entry per CDR3 protein. The table includes some 500,000 distinct CDR3 sequences, around 19% detected once. The sample consisted of PBMCs from the stem cell graft donor, taken from the stem cell graft. Receptor source: a human donor who donated a stem cell graft to a child with acute lymphoblastic leukemia. Each CDR3 is given with its conserved first and last residue. Each record gives: J gene, V gene, clone size, CDR3 protein. A row's size may be missing; if present it is once, few, many or a size class.

>TRBJ2-2|TRBV19|few
CASRLLGSGELFF
>TRBJ1-1|TRBV5-1|.
CASKGIPNTEAFF
>TRBJ2-7|TRBV12-3/TRBV12-4|.
CASNTQGGYEQYF
>TRBJ2-3|TRBV15|.
CATRTGASTDTQYF
>TRBJ2-7|TRBV25-1|.
CASSDYREPGEQYF
>TRBJ2-2|TRBV7-8|few
CASSEHFSPNTGELFF
>TRBJ2-1|TRBV5-1|.
CASSPVTPLTNEQFF
>TRBJ1-6|TRBV27|few
CASSLSEELSSPLHF
>TRBJ1-1|TRBV20-1|few
CSAGRELGSEAFF
>TRBJ1-4|TRBV4-1|.
CASSQGDGRNFF
>TRBJ2-5|TRBV19|few
CASSSATSGRYGETQYF
>TRBJ1-1|TRBV4-1|few
CASSGVLGEAFF
>TRBJ2-7|TRBV5-1|.
CASSLNRGLLYEQYF
>TRBJ2-3|TRBV20-1|many
CSARRQNTDTQYF
>TRBJ2-2|TRBV29-1|.
CSVAQTGELFF
>TRBJ1-5|TRBV6-5|.
CASSVLTGGQPQHF
>TRBJ2-7|TRBV27|few
CASSQPQGYEQYF
>TRBJ2-7|TRBV6-1|few
CASSPLPGLAGLVYEQYF
>TRBJ2-1|TRBV7-9|few
CASSDGLAVSSYNEQFF
>TRBJ2-3|TRBV29-1|.
CSVLPLAGQQADTQYF
>TRBJ2-7|TRBV27|many
CASSWTGGHEQYF
>TRBJ1-5|TRBV6-2/TRBV6-3|few
CASSYGQLGNQPQHF
>TRBJ2-3|TRBV6-4|few
CASSDLERDDTQYF
>TRBJ1-1|TRBV25-1|few
CATTGRNEAFF
>TRBJ2-7|TRBV5-1|.
CASSWGDNSYEQYF
>TRBJ2-1|TRBV5-5|few
CASSLTGTGLNEQFF
>TRBJ2-7|TRBV5-8|.
CASSSPNRGLSYEQYF
>TRBJ1-5|TRBV5-5|.
CASSFATGNQPQHF
>TRBJ2-5|TRBV5-1|.
CASSLGTVAETQYF
>TRBJ2-1|TRBV12-3/TRBV12-4|.
CASILGFNEQFF
>TRBJ1-5|TRBV10-3|.
CAISLGQGNNQPQHF
>TRBJ1-4|TRBV9|few
CASSLKTNEKLFF
>TRBJ2-7|TRBV12-3/TRBV12-4|.
CASSLTERVSSYEQYF
>TRBJ2-3|TRBV7-3|.
CASSRGLAGEDTQYF
>TRBJ2-3|TRBV6-2/TRBV6-3|few
CASSYSSRPGLAGGPADTQYF
>TRBJ1-1|TRBV10-3|few
CAISVGHQNTEAFF
>TRBJ2-1|TRBV5-5|.
CASSLRAGGRDEQFF
>TRBJ1-5|TRBV6-1|.
CASSPGFGLLGSQHF
>TRBJ2-7|TRBV20-1|.
CSSYRGRPVYSYEQYF
>TRBJ1-1|TRBV5-1|few
CASSPSPEGTEAFF